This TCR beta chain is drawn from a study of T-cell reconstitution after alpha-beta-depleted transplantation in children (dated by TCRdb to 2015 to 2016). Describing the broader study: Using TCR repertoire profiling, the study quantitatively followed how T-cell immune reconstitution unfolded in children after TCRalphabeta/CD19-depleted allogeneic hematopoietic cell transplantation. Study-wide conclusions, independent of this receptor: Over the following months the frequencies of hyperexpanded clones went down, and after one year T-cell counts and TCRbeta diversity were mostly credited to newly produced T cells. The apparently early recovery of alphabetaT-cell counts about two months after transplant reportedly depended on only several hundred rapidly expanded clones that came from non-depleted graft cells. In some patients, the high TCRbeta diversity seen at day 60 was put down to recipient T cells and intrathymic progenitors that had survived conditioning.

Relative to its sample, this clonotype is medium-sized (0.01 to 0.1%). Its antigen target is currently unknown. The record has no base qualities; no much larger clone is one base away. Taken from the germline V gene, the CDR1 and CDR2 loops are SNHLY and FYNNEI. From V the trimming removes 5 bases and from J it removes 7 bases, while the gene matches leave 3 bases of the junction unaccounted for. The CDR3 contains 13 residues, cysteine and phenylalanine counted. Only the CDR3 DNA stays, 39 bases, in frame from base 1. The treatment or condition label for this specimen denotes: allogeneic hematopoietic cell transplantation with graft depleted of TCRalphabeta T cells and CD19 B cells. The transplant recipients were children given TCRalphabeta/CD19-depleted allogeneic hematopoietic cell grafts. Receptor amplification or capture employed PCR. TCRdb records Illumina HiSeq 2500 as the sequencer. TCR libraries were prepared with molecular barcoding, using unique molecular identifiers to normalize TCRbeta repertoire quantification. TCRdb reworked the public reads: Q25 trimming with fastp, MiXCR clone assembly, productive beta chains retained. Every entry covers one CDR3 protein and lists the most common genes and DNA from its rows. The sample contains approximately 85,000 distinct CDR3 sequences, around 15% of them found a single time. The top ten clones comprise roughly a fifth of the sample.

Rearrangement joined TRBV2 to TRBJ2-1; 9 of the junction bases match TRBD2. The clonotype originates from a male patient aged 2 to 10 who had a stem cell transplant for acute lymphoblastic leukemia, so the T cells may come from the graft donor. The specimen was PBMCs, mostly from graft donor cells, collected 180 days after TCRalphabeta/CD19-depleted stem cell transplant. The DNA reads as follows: TGTGCCAGCAGTAGCGGGAGGAGTAATGAGCAGTTCTTC. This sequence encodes CASSSGRSNEQFF.